Sequencing of this TCR beta chain was carried out in a study of shared clonotypes between healthy human individuals. The overall study: Researchers assigned three CD4 naive, three CD4 memory, two CD8 naive and one CD8 memory plate to each donor.

Germline loops: CDR1 SGHTA, CDR2 FQGTGA. CDR3 length: 16 amino acids. The ends were cut back, 7 bases at V and 0 bases at J, with 17 bases in the middle. Naive CD8 cells lacked CD45RO and underwent positive selection for CCR7, leaving out terminally differentiated effector memory CD45RA+ cells. Clones were sequenced by immunoSEQ multiplex PCR, and TCRdb holds only the in-frame ones, with some missing. The sample has fewer than 1 million clones, 90% to 98% seen once. The chain joins TRBV7-3 to TRBJ2-3; D may be TRBD2 (5 bases). What was sequenced was naive CD8+ T cells sorted from blood. The source of this sequence is a man aged 30 to 45 in good health. The DNA of the CDR3 is TGTGCCAGCACTGAGGGTTATCGAATTAGCACAGATACGCAGTATTTT. Protein product: CASTEGYRISTDTQYF.